This T cell receptor (beta chain) was sequenced in a study of blood T cell repertoires in COVID-19. As for the study in general: PBMCs, B-cell-depleted T cells, or T cells provided the cDNA or gDNA that made up the material.

Data came from immunoSEQ multiplex PCR; TCRdb stores just in-frame clones and leaves some out. The sample carries 90,000 to 100,000 clones, roughly 80% recorded once. The J segment lost 3 bases and the V segment lost 6 bases, leaving 8 bases of the junction unmatched. This CDR3 contains 15 residues. The V gene's germline CDR1 is SNHLY and CDR2 FYNNEI. The gene calls are TRBV2 and TRBJ1-2, with 9 nucleotides matching TRBD1. Input material: peripheral blood. The receptor was isolated from a woman older than 75 with acute or convalescent COVID-19. In DNA, the CDR3 is TGTGCCAGCAGCAAAAGGGGACAGGGTGACTATGGCTACACCTTC. Its translation: CASSKRGQGDYGYTF.